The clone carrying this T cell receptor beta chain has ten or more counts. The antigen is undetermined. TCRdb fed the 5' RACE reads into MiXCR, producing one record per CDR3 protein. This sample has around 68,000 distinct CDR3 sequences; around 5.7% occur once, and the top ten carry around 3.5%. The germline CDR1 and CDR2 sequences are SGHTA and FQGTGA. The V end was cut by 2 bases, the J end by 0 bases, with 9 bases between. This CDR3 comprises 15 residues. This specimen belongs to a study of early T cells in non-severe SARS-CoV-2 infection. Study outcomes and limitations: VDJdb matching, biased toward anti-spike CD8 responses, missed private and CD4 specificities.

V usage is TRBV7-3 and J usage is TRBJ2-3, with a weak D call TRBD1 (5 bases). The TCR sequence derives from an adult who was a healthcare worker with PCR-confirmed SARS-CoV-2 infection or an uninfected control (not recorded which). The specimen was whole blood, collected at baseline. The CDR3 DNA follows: TGTGCCAGCAGCTTAGGACACCATAGCACAGATACGCAGTATTTT. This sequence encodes CASSLGHHSTDTQYF. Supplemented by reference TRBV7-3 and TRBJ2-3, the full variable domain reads GAGVSQTPSNKVTEKGKYVELRCDPISGHTALYWYRQSLGQGPEFLIYFQGTGAADDSGLPNDRFFAVRPEGSVSTLKIQRTERGDSAVYLCASSLGHHSTDTQYFGPGTRLTVL.